Below, 5 T cell receptor beta chains from the same sample are listed, as sequenced in a study of monozygotic twins with inflammatory bowel disease. TCRdb reanalyzed the 5' RACE reads and collapses them to one entry per CDR3 protein, without DNA. This sample's table reports around 370,000 distinct CDR3 sequences. Sample: blood. These receptors came from a human donor with ulcerative colitis or Crohn's disease, or a healthy co-twin of an affected twin (not recorded which).

This chain uses TRBV7-2 with TRBJ2-1; the TCRdb call, TRBD1, lacks DNA for checking. This CDR3 comprises 13 residues. Germline CDR1 reads SGHTA; CDR2 reads FQGNSA. CDR3 amino acids: CASSLAGTNEQFF.

The chain uses TRBV7-2 and TRBJ2-5; TCRdb's D call of TRBD2 is untestable without DNA. CDR3 length: 16 residues. CDR1 SGHTA and CDR2 FQGNSA come from the germline V gene. CDR3 in amino acids: CASSPDSGTRRETQYF.

The rearrangement links TRBV5-1 to TRBJ2-2; lacking DNA, the TRBD2 call made by TCRdb goes unchecked. This CDR3 region has 15 residues. The germline V gene has CDR1 SGHRS and CDR2 YFSETQ. This CDR3 reads CASSLQRGGPGELFF.

This sequence joins TRBV30 and TRBJ2-7; TCRdb reports TRBD1, a call that lacks DNA to check it against. The length of the CDR3 is 14 residues. Per the germline V gene, CDR1 is GTSNPN and CDR2 is SVGIG (reference sequence). This chain's CDR3 is CAWSFSGGSYEQYF.

The chain is built from TRBV20-1 and TRBJ2-2; the D call from TCRdb, TRBD1, cannot be confirmed without DNA. Germline CDR1 is DFQATT and CDR2 is SNEGSKA (reference sequence). The CDR3 has 14 amino acids. CDR3 residues: CSARDDTGVRELFF.